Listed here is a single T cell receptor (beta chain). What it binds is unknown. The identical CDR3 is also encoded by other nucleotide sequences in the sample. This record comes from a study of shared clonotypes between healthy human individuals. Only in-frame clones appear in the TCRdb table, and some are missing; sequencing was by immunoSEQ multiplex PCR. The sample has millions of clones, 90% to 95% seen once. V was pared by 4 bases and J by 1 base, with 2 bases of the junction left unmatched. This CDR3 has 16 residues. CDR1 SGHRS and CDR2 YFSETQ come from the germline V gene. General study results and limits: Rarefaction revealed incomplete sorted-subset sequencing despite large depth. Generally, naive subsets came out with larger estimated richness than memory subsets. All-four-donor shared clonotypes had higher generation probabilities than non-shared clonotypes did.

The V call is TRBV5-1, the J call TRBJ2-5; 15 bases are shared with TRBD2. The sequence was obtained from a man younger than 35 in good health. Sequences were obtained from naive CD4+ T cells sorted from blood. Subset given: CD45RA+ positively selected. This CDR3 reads CASSQGLAGGQETQYF. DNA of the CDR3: TGCGCCAGCAGCCAGGGACTAGCGGGAGGCCAAGAGACCCAGTACTTC.